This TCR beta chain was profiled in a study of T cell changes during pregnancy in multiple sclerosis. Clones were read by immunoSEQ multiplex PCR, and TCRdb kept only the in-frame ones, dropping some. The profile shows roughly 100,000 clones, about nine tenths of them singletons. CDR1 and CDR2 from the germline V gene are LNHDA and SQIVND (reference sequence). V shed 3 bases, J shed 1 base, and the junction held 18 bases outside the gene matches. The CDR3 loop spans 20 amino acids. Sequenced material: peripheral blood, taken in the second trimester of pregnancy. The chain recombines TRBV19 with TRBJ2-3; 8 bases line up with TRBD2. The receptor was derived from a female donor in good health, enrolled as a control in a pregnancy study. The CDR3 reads CASSIRRGSGVEGGTDTQYF. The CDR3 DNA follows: TGTGCCAGTAGTATTAGAAGGGGTAGCGGGGTCGAGGGGGGCACAGATACGCAGTATTTT.